Listed below are T cell receptor beta chains from one sample, sequenced in a study of PD-L1 blockade in urothelial cancer. Repertoires were generated with immunoSEQ multiplex PCR, while TCRdb's copy carries only in-frame clones and drops some. The sample records tens of thousands of clones, 75% to 90% being singletons. Specimen: PBMCs, collected around atezolizumab (anti-PD-L1) treatment. The receptors were sampled from a man in his forties or fifties with urothelial cancer. Both conserved end residues are part of each CDR3. D genes are given only for firm matches. The size field is filled for only some rows; it gives once, few, many or a size class.

clone_size j_call d_call v_call cdr3_length cdr3_aa cdr3_nt
. TRBJ2-7 TRBD2 TRBV27 15 CASSLSGLASYEQYF TGTGCCAGCAGTTTGTCCGGACTAGCGTCCTACGAGCAGTACTTC
. TRBJ1-2 TRBD1 TRBV6-5 13 CASSVGTDNGYTF TGTGCCAGCAGTGTCGGGACAGATAATGGCTACACCTTC
few TRBJ1-1 . TRBV10-1 15 CASSELPDSGTEAFF TGCGCCAGCAGTGAGCTCCCGGACAGCGGCACTGAAGCTTTCTTT
once TRBJ1-1 . TRBV28 15 CASSLMDRLNTEAFF TGTGCCAGCAGTTTAATGGACAGACTGAACACTGAAGCTTTCTTT
. TRBJ2-2 . TRBV7-7 14 CASSSDWDTGELFF TGTGCTAGCAGCAGCGACTGGGACACCGGGGAGCTGTTTTTT
. TRBJ2-3 TRBD2 TRBV2 16 CASSVIAGGPGDTQYF TGTGCCAGCAGTGTTATAGCGGGGGGGCCAGGAGATACGCAGTATTTT
. TRBJ1-5 . TRBV18 13 CASSEGGDRPQHF TGTGCCAGCTCAGAGGGGGGGGATCGGCCCCAGCATTTT
. TRBJ1-5 . TRBV6-4 13 CASSEGSGQPQHF TGTGCCAGCAGTGAGGGCAGTGGCCAGCCCCAGCATTTT
once TRBJ2-7 TRBD2 TRBV5-1 14 CASSLASGPYEQYF TGCGCCAGCAGCTTGGCTAGCGGCCCCTACGAGCAGTACTTC
once TRBJ2-6 . TRBV5-5 16 CASSLAYSSGANVLTF TGTGCCAGCAGCTTGGCTTATAGCTCTGGGGCCAACGTCCTGACTTTC
few TRBJ1-2 TRBD1 TRBV6-4 15 CASSEGGTGFYGYTF TGTGCCAGCAGTGAGGGGGGGACAGGTTTCTATGGCTACACCTTC
. TRBJ2-7 . TRBV4-1 15 CASSQDRRVRDEQYF TGCGCCAGCAGCCAAGATCGACGGGTCAGAGACGAGCAGTACTTC
. TRBJ2-5 TRBD1 TRBV27 16 CASSRGQGALSGTQYF TGTGCCAGCAGCCGTGGACAGGGGGCCCTGTCAGGGACCCAGTACTTC
. TRBJ1-3 . TRBV6-5 13 CASRTDSGNTIYF TGTGCCAGCAGGACAGACTCTGGAAACACCATATATTTT
. TRBJ1-1 . TRBV7-3 13 CASSLRGPTEAFF TGTGCCAGCAGCTTACGGGGTCCCACTGAAGCTTTCTTT
. TRBJ1-1 TRBD1 TRBV7-2 16 CASSLISTGRNTEAFF TGTGCCAGCAGCTTAATTTCGACAGGGAGAAACACTGAAGCTTTCTTT
. TRBJ2-2 . TRBV7-9 15 CASSSPDRYTGELFF TGTGCCAGCAGCTCCCCGGACAGATACACCGGGGAGCTGTTTTTT
. TRBJ1-2 TRBD1 TRBV11-2 15 CASSSYRGLGNGYTF TGTGCCAGCAGCTCCTACAGGGGGCTGGGCAATGGCTACACCTTC
medium-sized TRBJ1-2 TRBD1 TRBV5-1 13 CASSPDRGGGYTF TGCGCCAGCAGCCCGGACAGGGGTGGTGGCTACACCTTC
. TRBJ2-3 TRBD2 TRBV9 14 CASSPRTRTDTQYF TGTGCCAGCAGCCCCCGGACTAGAACAGATACGCAGTATTTT
. TRBJ2-7 . TRBV5-6 13 CASSDTGIHEQYF TGTGCCAGCAGCGACACGGGGATCCACGAGCAGTACTTC
. TRBJ2-7 . TRBV27 17 CASSSPAMSGGFHEQYF TGTGCCAGCAGTTCACCCGCCATGTCAGGGGGGTTCCACGAGCAGTACTTC
once TRBJ1-5 TRBD1 TRBV6-5 15 CASRDNRGSDQPQHF TGTGCCAGCAGAGACAACAGGGGTTCCGATCAGCCCCAGCATTTT
. TRBJ1-1 TRBD1 TRBV30 18 CAWNGPAGTGALNTEAFF TGTGCCTGGAACGGTCCCGCCGGGACAGGGGCGTTGAACACTGAAGCTTTCTTT
once TRBJ2-7 . TRBV7-2 13 CASSLNTGYEQYF TGTGCCAGCAGCCTGAATACCGGCTACGAGCAGTACTTC
. TRBJ2-3 . TRBV18 13 CASSPPITDTQYF TGTGCCAGCTCACCACCCATCACAGATACGCAGTATTTT
. TRBJ2-1 . TRBV19 15 CASSILGHQGDEQFF TGTGCCAGTAGTATATTGGGCCATCAGGGCGATGAGCAGTTCTTC
few TRBJ2-1 TRBD2 TRBV19 15 CASSLGLAGANEQFF TGTGCCAGTAGTCTGGGACTAGCGGGAGCCAATGAGCAGTTCTTC
few TRBJ2-1 TRBD2 TRBV28 15 CASSFRSGDYNEQFF TGTGCCAGCAGTTTTAGGAGCGGGGACTACAATGAGCAGTTCTTC
. TRBJ2-2 . TRBV7-8 14 CASSYGGNTGELFF TGTGCCAGCAGCTACGGGGGAAACACCGGGGAGCTGTTTTTT
once TRBJ2-3 TRBD2 TRBV9 19 CASSGTSGRRFGGTDTQYF TGTGCCAGCAGCGGGACTAGCGGGAGGCGGTTTGGTGGCACAGATACGCAGTATTTT
few TRBJ2-1 TRBD2 TRBV18 15 CASSPGGKVYNEQFF TGTGCCAGCTCTCCCGGGGGGAAGGTCTACAATGAGCAGTTCTTC
. TRBJ1-1 . TRBV18 12 CASSPAGTEAFF TGTGCCAGCTCACCCGCGGGCACTGAAGCTTTCTTT
. TRBJ1-4 TRBD1 TRBV7-9 15 CASSAQGALNEKLFF TGTGCCAGCAGCGCACAGGGGGCCCTTAATGAAAAACTGTTTTTT
. TRBJ1-3 . TRBV6-6 14 CASTWGGSGNTIYF TGTGCCAGCACTTGGGGGGGCTCTGGAAACACCATATATTTT
. TRBJ2-1 TRBD2 TRBV6-5 15 CASSGIAGGFNEQFF TGTGCCAGCAGTGGGATAGCGGGAGGGTTCAATGAGCAGTTCTTC
. TRBJ1-2 TRBD1 TRBV7-2 13 CASSQDRGYGYTF TGTGCCAGCAGCCAAGACAGGGGGTATGGCTACACCTTC
. TRBJ1-1 . TRBV10-2 11 CASSSTGSAFF TGCGCCAGCAGCTCGACAGGATCAGCTTTCTTT